The 17 T cell receptor beta chains presented below share a single source sample, sequenced in a study of blood T cell repertoires in COVID-19. The assay was immunoSEQ multiplex PCR, and TCRdb's table has in-frame clones only and misses some. The sample lists tens of thousands of clones, around 84% occurring once. Sequencing was done on a sample of peripheral blood. The receptors here all came from a man aged 50 to 60 with active COVID-19.

V gene TRBV6-5 combines with J gene TRBJ1-1; tentatively, D is TRBD1 (5 bases). Germline CDR1 reads MNHEY; CDR2 reads SVGAGI. The CDR3 sequence is 12 residues long. The V end lost 7 bases, the J end lost 12 bases, and 18 bases lay between the germline ends. CDR3 in amino acids: CASNARAGSSFF. The CDR3 DNA reads as TGTGCCAGCAATGCAAGGGCAGGGTCGTCTTTCTTT.

The rearrangement links TRBV11-2 to TRBJ2-1; TRBD2 agrees at 8 bases. V gave up 5 bases and J gave up 10 bases; unmatched junction bases: 13. This CDR3 comprises 15 residues. CDR1 and CDR2 from the germline V gene are SGHAT and FQNNGV. CDR3 nucleotide sequence: TGTGCCAGCAGCCTCGTGACAGCGGGAGTGCGGGAGCAGTTCTTC. This gives the protein CASSLVTAGVREQFF. Complete variable domain (other parts from reference TRBV11-2 and TRBJ2-1): EAGVAQSPRYKIIEKRQSVAFWCNPISGHATLYWYQQILGQGPKLLIQFQNNGVVDDSQLPKDRFSAERLKGVDSTLKIQPAKLEDSAVYLCASSLVTAGVREQFFGPGTRLTVL.

The genes are TRBV3-1 (or the pseudogene TRBV3-2) and TRBJ2-1; 7 bases map to TRBD2. V dropped 1 base and J dropped 2; count of bases not matched to a gene: 2. CDR3 length equals 15 residues. CDR1 and CDR2 from the germline V gene are LGHDT and YNNKEL (reference sequence). Here the CDR3 DNA reads TGTGCCAGCAGCCAAGGGCTAGCGGCCTACAATGAGCAGTTCTTC. The encoded protein is CASSQGLAAYNEQFF.

V gene TRBV25-1 combines with J gene TRBJ1-1; TRBD1 is a possible D gene (5 bases). The CDR3 covers 14 residues. The germline gives CDR1 MGHDK, CDR2 SYGVNS. With 1 base removed from V and 3 bases from J, the gap between germline ends came to 9 bases. The CDR3 bases are TGTGCCAGCAGTGAATCTAGGGGTTACACTGAAGCTTTCTTT. Translation gives CASSESRGYTEAFF.

The table lists this clone with a count of one. CDR3 region: CASSELLAGAPTDTQYF. The CDR3 DNA reads TGCGCCAGCAGTGAATTACTAGCGGGAGCCCCCACAGATACGCAGTATTTT. The rearrangement uses TRBV10-1 and TRBJ2-3; 11 bases match TRBD2. Germline V gene data show CDR1 as WNHNN and CDR2 as SYGVQD (reference sequence). With V trimmed by 3 bases and J by 2 bases, 7 bases remained unmatched. The CDR3 loop spans 17 amino acids.

This sequence joins TRBV6-1 and TRBJ2-5, with D possibly TRBD1 on 6 matching bases. Looked up from germline, CDR1 is MNHNS and CDR2 is SASEGT. The germline V and J ends were trimmed by 1 base and 4 bases, with 10 bases remaining between them. This CDR3 contains 14 residues. As DNA, the CDR3 is TGTGCCAGCAGTGAAGGCAGGGGCAGAGAGACCCAGTACTTC. Translating gives CASSEGRGRETQYF.

A word on this clone: The sample has other DNA sequences that encode this CDR3 too. The J gene is TRBJ2-3, the V gene TRBV7-9; a weak D match, TRBD2 (6 bases). V was pared by 3 bases and J by 0 bases, with 7 bases between. The CDR3 totals 14 residues. Germline loops: CDR1 SEHNR, CDR2 FQNEAQ (reference sequence). The CDR3 loop reads CASSLEGSTDTQYF. CDR3 coding DNA: TGTGCCAGCAGCTTGGAGGGAAGCACAGATACGCAGTATTTT.

The chain recombines TRBV20-1 with TRBJ1-1, with TRBD1 matching 12 bases. V gave up 3 bases and J gave up 1 base; unmatched junction bases: 6. Germline CDR1 is DFQATT and CDR2 is SNEGSKA (reference sequence). This CDR3 spans 16 amino acids. In DNA form, the CDR3 reads TGCAGTGCTAGTCGCGGGACAGGGGGCAAGAACACTGAAGCTTTCTTT. Amino acid sequence: CSASRGTGGKNTEAFF.

V usage is TRBV4-2 and J usage is TRBJ2-5; 11 bases map to TRBD2. CDR1 and CDR2 (germline): LGHNA, YNFKEQ. CDR3 length equals 15 residues. Unmatched junction bases numbered 4, after V lost 5 bases and J lost 2 bases. The CDR3 protein is CASSFSGGVQETQYF. The CDR3 region has the DNA TGTGCCAGCAGCTTTAGCGGGGGGGTTCAAGAGACCCAGTACTTC.

This rearrangement joins TRBV5-4 to TRBJ1-1, with D uncertain. CDR1 is SGHNT, CDR2 YYREEE, per germline (reference sequence). The CDR3 is 14 amino acids. Trimming took off 3 bases at V and 7 bases at J, with 16 bases between the two ends. In DNA, the CDR3 is TGTGCCAGCAGCTCTTACATGGGCGAAGGTGAAGCTTTCTTT. Protein product: CASSSYMGEGEAFF.

This chain links TRBV30 with TRBJ2-5; 11 bases match TRBD2. With 1 base clipped from V and 2 bases from J, the junction kept 6 bases outside the gene matches. This CDR3 region has 16 residues. Germline CDR1 is GTSNPN and CDR2 is SVGIG (reference sequence). The CDR3 region is CAWSGLAGGRQETQYF. CDR3 nucleotides: TGTGCCTGGAGTGGGTTAGCGGGAGGGCGACAAGAGACCCAGTACTTC.

This clone was seen only a few times. This rearrangement joins TRBV7-8 to TRBJ1-2; the D is unclear. This CDR3 region has 15 residues. Germline lookup yields CDR1 SGHVS and CDR2 FQNEAQ. V dropped 7 bases and J dropped 0 bases, with 15 bases sitting between them. The CDR3 loop reads CASTPRQQANYGYTF. The CDR3 bases are TGTGCCAGCACCCCGCGGCAGCAAGCTAACTATGGCTACACCTTC.

V is TRBV5-1 and J is TRBJ2-2; possible D gene TRBD1, 5 bases. Trimming stripped 7 bases from V and 8 bases from J, with 24 bases between. The CDR3 extends over 16 amino acids. Germline-derived CDR1 and CDR2 are SGHRS and YFSETQ. The CDR3 coding sequence is TGCGCCAGCCGATGGGGATCTTACAGGAATCCAGGGGAGCTGTTTTTT. Amino acid sequence: CASRWGSYRNPGELFF.

This chain links TRBV5-6 with TRBJ2-4, with 8 bases aligning to TRBD2. Germline values: CDR1 SGHDT, CDR2 YYEEEE. Losses at the gene ends were 2 bases for V and 0 bases for J; bases not matched to a gene: 4. The CDR3 spans 16 residues. Written as DNA, the CDR3 is TGTGCCAGCAGCTTTGCGGGGGGACTAGCCAAAAACATTCAGTACTTC. Its translation: CASSFAGGLAKNIQYF.

The chain recombines TRBV27 with TRBJ1-2; 9 bases match TRBD1. This CDR3 has 17 amino acids. Germline CDR1 is MNHEY and CDR2 is SMNVEV (reference sequence). V lost 8 bases, J lost 7 bases, and 20 bases stayed unmatched. CDR3 coding DNA: TGTGCCAGCGCTCGATCCGGGACAGGGTTTCGTGTTTCTGGCTACACCTTC. Translated, it gives CASARSGTGFRVSGYTF.

This chain uses TRBV9 with TRBJ2-3; D perhaps matches TRBD1 (6 bases). Germline CDR1 reads SGDLS; CDR2 reads YYNGEE. Trimming cost V 3 bases and J 1 base, with 12 bases left between them. This CDR3 has 15 amino acids. The CDR3 reads CASSATGSGTDTQYF. DNA of the CDR3: TGTGCCAGCAGCGCCACAGGGTCTGGCACAGATACGCAGTATTTT.

V is TRBV4-2 and J is TRBJ2-4; TRBD2 aligns across 12 bases. Germline loops: CDR1 LGHNA, CDR2 YNFKEQ. The CDR3 spans 16 residues. V shed 0 bases, J shed 12 bases, and the junction held 9 bases outside the gene matches. The CDR3 DNA sequence: TGTGCCAGCAGCCAAGATAGCGCTAGCGGGGGGGCTGGTCAGTACTTC. This translates into CASSQDSASGGAGQYF.